The subject of this entry is one T cell receptor (beta chain). This sample was taken from a study of blood T cell repertoires in COVID-19. Study information: The United States, Italy and Spain were the sources of the acute and convalescent COVID-19 samples. PBMCs, B-cell-depleted T cells, or T cells provided the cDNA or gDNA that made up the material.

Generated by immunoSEQ multiplex PCR, the TCRdb table keeps only in-frame clones and is missing some. The data hold approximately 240,000 clones, with roughly 84% observed a single time. The germline V gene encodes CDR1 MNHEY and CDR2 SVGAGI. There are 14 residues in the CDR3. Trimming removed 6 bases from V and 0 bases from J; junction bases left unmatched: 4. Sequencing was done on a sample of peripheral blood. The TCR sequence derives from a woman between 35 and 50 years old who had recovered from COVID-19. The chain joins TRBV6-5 to TRBJ1-2, with 7 bases that match TRBD1. CDR3: CASRRQGANYGYTF. CDR3 bases: TGTGCCAGCAGGCGACAGGGAGCTAACTATGGCTACACCTTC.